Listed here is a single TCR beta chain. In the authors' workflow: Estimation of nucleated cell counts relied on the amplification of reference gene primers. Method: immunoSEQ multiplex PCR; TCRdb's copy keeps in-frame clones and lacks some. V and J calls and clone size come straight from that table; D and trimming were deduced from the DNA. Among fewer than 250,000 clones listed, 83% were seen once. This entry belongs to a study of blood T cell repertoires in COVID-19. Overall study: From the United States, Italy and Spain came samples of acute and convalescent COVID-19. Sample material is recorded as cDNA or gDNA derived from T cells, B-cell-depleted T cells, or PBMCs.

The sequenced material came from peripheral blood. This sequence originates from a woman aged 35 to 49 with active or convalescent COVID-19.

The CDR3 region is CSASPSVGPHNEQFF. The CDR3 DNA reads TGCAGTGCCAGTCCTAGCGTCGGTCCCCACAATGAGCAGTTCTTC. The chain joins TRBV20-1 to TRBJ2-1, with D maybe TRBD2 (6 bases). The CDR3 has 15 residues. Trimming stripped 6 bases from V and 5 bases from J, with 20 bases between. Per germline, CDR1 DFQATT and CDR2 SNEGSKA (reference sequence).